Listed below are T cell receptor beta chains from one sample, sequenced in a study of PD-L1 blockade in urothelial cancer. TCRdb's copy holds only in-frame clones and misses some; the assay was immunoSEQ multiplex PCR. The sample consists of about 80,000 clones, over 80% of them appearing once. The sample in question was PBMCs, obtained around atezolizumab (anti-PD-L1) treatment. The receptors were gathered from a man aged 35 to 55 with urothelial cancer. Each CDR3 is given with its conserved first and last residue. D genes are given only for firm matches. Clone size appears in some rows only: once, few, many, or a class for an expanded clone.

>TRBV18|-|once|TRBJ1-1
TGTGCCAGCTCACCACCCCAGGTGAACACTGAAGCTTTCTTT
CASSPPQVNTEAFF
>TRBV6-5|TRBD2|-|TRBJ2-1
TGTGCCAGCAGCCCTGTCCTCCTAGCGGACAATGAGCAGTTCTTC
CASSPVLLADNEQFF
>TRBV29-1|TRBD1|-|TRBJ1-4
TGCAGCGTCAGCGCGGGACAGGGCGTTGAAAAACTGTTTTTT
CSVSAGQGVEKLFF
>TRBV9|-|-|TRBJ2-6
TGTGCCAGCAGCCCGATTCTATCTGGGGCCAACGTCCTGACTTTC
CASSPILSGANVLTF
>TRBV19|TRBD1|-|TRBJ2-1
TGTGCCAGTAGTATGGGACAGGGGGCCCTCAATGAGCAGTTCTTC
CASSMGQGALNEQFF
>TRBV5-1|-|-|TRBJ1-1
TGCGCCAGCAGCTTTGAACCAGGAAAAAACACTGAAGCTTTCTTT
CASSFEPGKNTEAFF
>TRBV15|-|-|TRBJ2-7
TGTGCCACCAGAAGAGGACAGACCTACGAGCAGTACTTC
CATRRGQTYEQYF
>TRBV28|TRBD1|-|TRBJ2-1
TGTGCCAGCAGTCAGACAGGGAACGATGAGCAGTTCTTC
CASSQTGNDEQFF
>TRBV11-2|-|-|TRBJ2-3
TGTGCCAGCAGCTCCTCCTCCCCCTTGGATACGCAGTATTTT
CASSSSSPLDTQYF
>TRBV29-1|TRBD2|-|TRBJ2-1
TGCAGCGTAACCGGGACTAGCGGATACAATGAGCAGTTCTTC
CSVTGTSGYNEQFF
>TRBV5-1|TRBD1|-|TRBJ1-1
TGCGCCAGCAGCTTAGGGGTTGCAAGACAGGGGGAAGGGACGGAGACTGAAGCTTTCTTT
CASSLGVARQGEGTETEAFF
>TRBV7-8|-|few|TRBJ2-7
TGTGCCAGCAGCTCCCCGGGCCAGCGGATAGACTTC
CASSSPGQRIDF
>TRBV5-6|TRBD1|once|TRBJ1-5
TGTGCCAGCAGCATCGGGACAGGCGGGTGGAAGCAGCCCCAGCATTTT
CASSIGTGGWKQPQHF
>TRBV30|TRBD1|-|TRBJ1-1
TGTGCCTGGGACAGGGGGCGAAGCACTGAAGCTTTCTTT
CAWDRGRSTEAFF
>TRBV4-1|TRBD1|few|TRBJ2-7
TGCGCCAGCGACAGGGTGGACGAGCAGTACTTC
CASDRVDEQYF
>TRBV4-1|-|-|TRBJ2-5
TGCGCCAGCAGCCAAGTGAATCAGGAAGAGACCCAGTACTTC
CASSQVNQEETQYF
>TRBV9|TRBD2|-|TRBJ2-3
TGTGCCAGCAGCTCCTCTAGCGGACTCACAGATACGCAGTATTTT
CASSSSSGLTDTQYF
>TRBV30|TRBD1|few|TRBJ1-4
TGTGCCTTCCGGGACAGGCGAGTTGAAAAACTGTTTTTT
CAFRDRRVEKLFF
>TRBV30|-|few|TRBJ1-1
TGTGCCTGGAGCGAATACGGGTTTTCCGAAGCTTTCTTT
CAWSEYGFSEAFF
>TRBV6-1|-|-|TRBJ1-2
TGTGCCAGCAGTGAATCGACAGACTATGGCTACACCTTC
CASSESTDYGYTF
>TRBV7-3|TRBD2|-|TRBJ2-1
TGTGCCAGCAAGAGGGCTAGCGGGCCGAGGGATGAGCAGTTCTTC
CASKRASGPRDEQFF
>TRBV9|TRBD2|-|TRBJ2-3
TGTGCCAGTGGAGCGGGAATCACAGATACGCAGTATTTT
CASGAGITDTQYF
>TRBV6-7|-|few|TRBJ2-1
TGTGCCAGCAGTTACTCGACGGCCCGGAGGAGCTATGAGCAGTTCTTC
CASSYSTARRSYEQFF
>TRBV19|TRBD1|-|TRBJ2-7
TGTGCCAGTAGAGGCCTTACAGGGGGCTACGAGCAGTACTTC
CASRGLTGGYEQYF
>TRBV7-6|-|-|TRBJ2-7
TGTGCCAGCAGCTTAGGGGGCCCAGTCTACGAGCAGTACTTC
CASSLGGPVYEQYF
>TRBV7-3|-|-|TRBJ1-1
TGTGCCAGCAGCTTAGGTCGGGTGAACACTGAAGCTTTCTTT
CASSLGRVNTEAFF
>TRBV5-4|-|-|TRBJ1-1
TGTGCCAGCAGCGCTGACAGGAACACTGAAGCTTTCTTT
CASSADRNTEAFF
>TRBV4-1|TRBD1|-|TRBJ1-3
TGCGCCAGCAGCCAAGCAGGGCAGGGGGCGGGAAACACCATATATTTT
CASSQAGQGAGNTIYF
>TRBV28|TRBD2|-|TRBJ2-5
TGTGCCAGCAGCCCTATAGCGGGAGGACACGCTGCCTTTATAGAGACCCAGTACTTC
CASSPIAGGHAAFIETQYF
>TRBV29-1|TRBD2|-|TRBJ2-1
TGCAGCGCCATCAAGGGACTAGCGGGAGTCAATGAGCAGTTCTTC
CSAIKGLAGVNEQFF
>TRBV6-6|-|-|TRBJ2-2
TGTGCCAGTTATATTACCGGGGAGCTGTTTTTT
CASYITGELFF